The 27 T cell receptor beta chains below all came from one sample that was sequenced in a study of CD8+ T cells in alopecia areata. Documented treatment: oral pan-JAK inhibitor, 5-10 mg twice daily. The sequencing template was cDNA reverse transcribed from extracted RNA. The data were produced by immunoSEQ multiplex PCR, yet TCRdb's version contains in-frame clones alone and is incomplete. Among 210,000 or so clones, 66% were seen once, and the ten largest hold 1% to 1.5%. The material was CD4+ T cells sorted from blood, obtained at roughly week 45, from a patient treated with tofacitinib. These receptor sequences come from a human donor with alopecia areata.

This clone was detected once. The chain links TRBV29-1 to TRBJ1-2; D uncertain. The CDR3 length is 15 residues. CDR1 is SQVTM, CDR2 ANQGSEA, per germline. V was cut by 4 bases and J by 6 bases, with 21 bases left in between. The CDR3 coding sequence is TGCAGCGTTGCGTGGCGCCTAAGACCCGACGATGGCTACACCTTC. Translated: CSVAWRLRPDDGYTF.

This sequence joins TRBV29-1 and TRBJ2-7, with D perhaps matching TRBD2 (6 bases). Deletions cut 6 bases from V and 7 bases from J, with 13 bases between. The CDR3 loop spans 11 amino acids. The germline V gene encodes CDR1 SQVTM and CDR2 ANQGSEA. CDR3 in DNA: TGCAGCGTAGAGGGACTCCAAGAGCAGTACTTC. It encodes CSVEGLQEQYF.

This clone ranks as medium-sized. The CDR3 reads CASSLARTGSDTQYF. CDR3 coding DNA: TGTGCCAGCAGCTTAGCCAGGACAGGGTCAGATACGCAGTATTTT. The chain links TRBV7-6 to TRBJ2-3; 8 bases are a match to TRBD1. Germline lookup yields CDR1 SGHVS and CDR2 FNYEAQ. V gave up 0 bases and J gave up 4 bases; unmatched junction bases: 3. The CDR3 covers 15 residues.

This clone was detected a few times. The chain uses TRBV2 and TRBJ2-1; D uncertain. The CDR3 consists of 15 residues. Deletions cut 0 bases from V and 3 bases from J, with 9 bases between. Germline-derived CDR1 and CDR2 are SNHLY and FYNNEI. The CDR3 DNA reads TGTGCCAGCAGTGAAGCGGGAACCTACTACAATGAGCAGTTCTTC. This gives the protein CASSEAGTYYNEQFF.

The chain has TRBV30 and TRBJ2-3, with 9 bases aligning to TRBD1. J gave up 2 bases and V 7 bases, and 7 bases lay outside the gene matches. CDR3 length equals 14 residues. CDR1 GTSNPN and CDR2 SVGIG come from the germline V gene (reference sequence). The CDR3 region is CALTRDRDTDTQYF. The CDR3 DNA follows: TGTGCCTTGACCCGGGACAGGGACACAGATACGCAGTATTTT.

This chain's CDR3 is CASSQGRDTDTQYF. CDR3 in DNA: TGCGCCAGCAGCCAAGGCAGGGACACAGATACGCAGTATTTT. This chain joins TRBV4-3 and TRBJ2-3, with D tentatively TRBD1 (5 bases). The CDR3 has 14 amino acids. Trimming left V 1 base short and J 2 bases short, with 7 bases between. In germline, CDR1 is LGHNA, CDR2 YSLEER.

Concerning this clone itself: At the DNA level, this CDR3 is encoded by other sequences in the same sample as well. The CDR3 spells CSVVLQLNTEAFF. The CDR3 DNA reads TGCAGCGTTGTCCTACAACTGAACACTGAAGCTTTCTTT. V and J are TRBV29-1 and TRBJ1-1; no firm D call. The CDR3 extends over 13 amino acids. Deletions cut 4 bases from V and 0 bases from J, with 9 bases between. CDR1 is SQVTM and CDR2 is ANQGSEA in the germline V gene. The full variable domain, with the rest looked up from reference TRBV29-1 and TRBJ1-1, is SAVISQKPSRDICQRGTSLTIQCQVDSQVTMMFWYRQQPGQSLTLIATANQGSEATYESGFVIDKFPISRPNLTFSTLTVSNMSPEDSSIYLCSVVLQLNTEAFFGQGTRLTVV.

The chain employs TRBV5-1 and TRBJ1-5; D ambiguous. CDR1 is SGHRS and CDR2 is YFSETQ in the germline V gene. With 0 bases removed from V and 6 bases from J, the gap between germline ends came to 7 bases. The CDR3 loop spans 13 amino acids. The CDR3 loop is CASSLDGIQPQHF. For the CDR3, the DNA is TGCGCCAGCAGCTTGGACGGGATTCAGCCCCAGCATTTT.

The chain has TRBV4-2 and TRBJ2-1; 7 bases are a match to TRBD2. CDR1 and CDR2 from the germline V gene are LGHNA and YNFKEQ. J gave up 5 bases and V 0 bases, and 10 bases lay outside the gene matches. The CDR3 extends over 17 amino acids. Written as DNA, the CDR3 is TGTGCCAGCAGCCAAGACTGGGGTAGCGGGCCTCACAATGAGCAGTTCTTC. Its protein is CASSQDWGSGPHNEQFF.

V and J are TRBV5-1 and TRBJ1-2; tentative D call: TRBD1 (6 bases). Looked up from germline, CDR1 is SGHRS and CDR2 is YFSETQ. The V end lost 0 bases, the J end lost 6 bases, and 9 bases lay between the germline ends. The CDR3 sequence is 13 residues long. CDR3 region: CASSLGQVDGYTF. The CDR3 DNA reads as TGCGCCAGCAGCTTGGGACAGGTGGATGGCTACACCTTC.

The rearrangement uses TRBV29-1 and TRBJ2-7; 8 bases line up with TRBD2. V was clipped by 4 bases and J by 0 bases; unmatched bases: 2. There are 13 residues in the CDR3. Germline V gene lookup returns CDR1 SQVTM and CDR2 ANQGSEA. CDR3 residues: CSVVAGLSYEQYF. CDR3 nucleotide sequence: TGCAGCGTTGTAGCGGGACTCTCCTACGAGCAGTACTTC.

This clone was seen a few times. The V gene is TRBV9, the J gene TRBJ2-3; D is tentatively TRBD1 or TRBD2 (6 bases each). Per germline, CDR1 SGDLS and CDR2 YYNGEE. This CDR3 has 16 amino acids. Trimming took 2 bases from V and 1 from J, leaving 14 bases between them. Here the CDR3 DNA reads TGTGCCAGCAGCGTCGGGGGCGGGTTCCGCACAGATACGCAGTATTTT. Translated: CASSVGGGFRTDTQYF. The entire variable domain, with the rest obtained from reference TRBV9 and TRBJ2-3, is as follows: DSGVTQTPKHLITATGQRVTLRCSPRSGDLSVYWYQQSLDQGLQFLIQYYNGEERAKGNILERFSAQQFPDLHSELNLSSLELGDSALYFCASSVGGGFRTDTQYFGPGTRLTVL.

The chain is built from TRBV29-1 and TRBJ2-2; 8 bases agree with TRBD1. V shed 6 bases, J shed 4 bases, and the junction held 7 bases outside the gene matches. Germline V gene sequence: CDR1 SQVTM, CDR2 ANQGSEA. The CDR3 runs to 14 residues. CDR3 in amino acids: CSVQGAGSTGELFF. DNA for the CDR3: TGCAGCGTCCAGGGGGCGGGTTCCACCGGGGAGCTGTTTTTT.

This clone appeared a few times. The V and J genes are TRBV20-1 and TRBJ2-3; D is uncertain. The germline gives CDR1 DFQATT, CDR2 SNEGSKA (reference sequence). V lost 6 bases to trimming and J lost 6 bases, with 10 bases between them. This CDR3 has 11 residues. CDR3 residues: CSAHLLDTQYF. CDR3 DNA: TGCAGTGCCCACCTATTGGATACGCAGTATTTT.

This chain connects TRBV5-1 to TRBJ2-3; D is perhaps TRBD2 (5 bases). The CDR3 runs to 15 residues. Looked up from germline, CDR1 is SGHRS and CDR2 is YFSETQ. Trimming stripped 0 bases from V and 3 bases from J, with 11 bases between. In DNA, the CDR3 is TGCGCCAGCAGCTTGGCGGGGAAAATAACAGATACGCAGTATTTT. Translated: CASSLAGKITDTQYF.

This clone was found a few times. V usage is TRBV7-2 and J usage is TRBJ2-2; no clear D gene. CDR1 and CDR2 from the germline V gene are SGHTA and FQGNSA. The CDR3 sequence is 14 residues long. Trimming shortened V by 0 bases and J by 6 bases, and 8 bases separated the two germline ends. The CDR3 region has the DNA TGTGCCAGCAGCTTAGCTTTAGGGCCCGGGGAGCTGTTTTTT. Protein: CASSLALGPGELFF.

The chain carries TRBV5-6 and TRBJ2-7; the D is unclear. Germline lookup yields CDR1 SGHDT and CDR2 YYEEEE. The V gene lost 0 bases and the J gene lost 2 bases, with 15 bases spanning the gap. CDR3 length: 16 residues. The CDR3: CASSLAGFTETYEQYF. The CDR3 DNA is TGTGCCAGCAGCTTGGCTGGGTTCACTGAAACCTACGAGCAGTACTTC. The entire variable domain, with the rest obtained from reference TRBV5-6 and TRBJ2-7, is as follows: DAGVTQSPTHLIKTRGQQVTLRCSPKSGHDTVSWYQQALGQGPQFIFQYYEEEERQRGNFPDRFSGHQFPNYSSELNVNALLLGDSALYLCASSLAGFTETYEQYFGPGTRLTVT.

This clone was detected a few times. V is TRBV29-1 and J is TRBJ1-2; 9 nucleotides align to TRBD1. The junction had 18 bases not matched to a gene; V was cut back by 0 bases and J by 4 bases. Germline V lookup: CDR1 SQVTM, CDR2 ANQGSEA. The CDR3 has 19 residues. The CDR3 DNA sequence: TGCAGCGTTGAAGATCGGATCCGGGACAGGGAAGATAGAGGCTATGGCTACACCTTC. Protein sequence: CSVEDRIRDREDRGYGYTF.

This chain joins TRBV4-3 and TRBJ1-2, with 7 positions matching TRBD1. The CDR3 totals 17 residues. Looked up from germline, CDR1 is LGHNA and CDR2 is YSLEER. The junction had 7 bases not matched to a gene; V was cut back by 0 bases and J by 0 bases. CDR3 region: CASSQEGGDRANYGYTF. DNA for the CDR3: TGCGCCAGCAGCCAAGAGGGGGGAGACAGGGCTAACTATGGCTACACCTTC.

This clone has only one observation. V gene TRBV27 combines with J gene TRBJ2-3; no reliable D call. This CDR3 has 13 amino acids. V lost 7 bases and J 2 bases, leaving 10 bases between the germline ends. Germline values: CDR1 MNHEY, CDR2 SMNVEV (reference sequence). In nucleotides, the CDR3 is TGTGCCAGCAAGGGCTACAACACAGATACGCAGTATTTT. Protein product: CASKGYNTDTQYF.

V gene TRBV5-6 combines with J gene TRBJ2-5, with D uncertain. The length of the CDR3 is 15 residues. Germline V gene data show CDR1 as SGHDT and CDR2 as YYEEEE. V lost 0 bases to trimming and J lost 2 bases, with 11 bases between them. Here the CDR3 DNA reads TGTGCCAGCAGCTTGGACAGATGGAGTCAAGAGACCCAGTACTTC. Residues: CASSLDRWSQETQYF. Complete variable domain (other parts from reference TRBV5-6 and TRBJ2-5): DAGVTQSPTHLIKTRGQQVTLRCSPKSGHDTVSWYQQALGQGPQFIFQYYEEEERQRGNFPDRFSGHQFPNYSSELNVNALLLGDSALYLCASSLDRWSQETQYFGPGTRLLVL.

The chain uses TRBV12-5 and TRBJ2-1; D is undetermined. Germline values: CDR1 LGHNT, CDR2 FRNRAP. The length of the CDR3 is 12 residues. Trimming stripped 8 bases from V and 5 bases from J, with 10 bases between. DNA of the CDR3: TGTGCTAGTCGCAGGCCAAACAATGAGCAGTTCTTC. Translating it yields CASRRPNNEQFF. The full variable domain, completed using reference TRBV12-5 and TRBJ2-1, is DARVTQTPRHKVTEMGQEVTMRCQPILGHNTVFWYRQTMMQGLELLAYFRNRAPLDDSGMPKDRFSAEMPDATLATLKIQPSEPRDSAVYFCASRRPNNEQFFGPGTRLTVL.

This clone occurred a few times. This chain connects TRBV5-5 to TRBJ2-7; D may be TRBD1 (6 bases). V dropped 4 bases and J dropped 0 bases, with 11 bases sitting between them. The CDR3 runs to 14 residues. Looked up from germline, CDR1 is SGHKS and CDR2 is YYEKEE (reference sequence). The CDR3 reads CASSRTGNSYEQYF. The CDR3 DNA is TGTGCCAGCAGCCGCACAGGGAACTCCTACGAGCAGTACTTC.

This chain joins TRBV25-1 and TRBJ2-7; perhaps TRBD1 as D (6 bases). The CDR3 is 14 amino acids. Per the germline V gene, CDR1 is MGHDK and CDR2 is SYGVNS. V lost 8 bases to trimming and J lost 4 bases, with 18 bases between them. For the CDR3, the DNA is TGTGCCAGCTCCCACGCCCGGACAGTTTACGAGCAGTACTTC. As protein: CASSHARTVYEQYF.

The chain joins TRBV29-1 to TRBJ2-5, with TRBD1 identical over 7 bases. The junction had 7 bases not matched to a gene; V was cut back by 6 bases and J by 3 bases. The CDR3 totals 13 residues. Germline V CDR1 and CDR2: SQVTM, ANQGSEA. This CDR3 reads CSVGTVLKETQYF. For the CDR3, the DNA is TGCAGCGTCGGGACAGTGCTAAAAGAGACCCAGTACTTC.

On this clone itself: Other DNA sequences in this sample translate to the same CDR3. This chain connects TRBV29-1 to TRBJ2-1, with D possibly being TRBD1 (6 bases). This CDR3 region has 14 residues. Trimming took 6 bases from V and 4 from J, leaving 16 bases between them. Germline lookup yields CDR1 SQVTM and CDR2 ANQGSEA. CDR3 sequence (DNA): TGCAGCGTAGACGCAACAGGGATTTACAATGAGCAGTTCTTC. Translation gives CSVDATGIYNEQFF.

The chain joins TRBV18 to TRBJ2-5; D call uncertain. Germline lookup yields CDR1 KGHSH and CDR2 LQKENI. The CDR3 totals 11 residues. Trimming took off 3 bases at V and 8 bases at J, with 7 bases between the two ends. This CDR3 reads CASSPDLTQYF. For the CDR3, the DNA is TGTGCCAGCTCACCGGACCTAACCCAGTACTTC.